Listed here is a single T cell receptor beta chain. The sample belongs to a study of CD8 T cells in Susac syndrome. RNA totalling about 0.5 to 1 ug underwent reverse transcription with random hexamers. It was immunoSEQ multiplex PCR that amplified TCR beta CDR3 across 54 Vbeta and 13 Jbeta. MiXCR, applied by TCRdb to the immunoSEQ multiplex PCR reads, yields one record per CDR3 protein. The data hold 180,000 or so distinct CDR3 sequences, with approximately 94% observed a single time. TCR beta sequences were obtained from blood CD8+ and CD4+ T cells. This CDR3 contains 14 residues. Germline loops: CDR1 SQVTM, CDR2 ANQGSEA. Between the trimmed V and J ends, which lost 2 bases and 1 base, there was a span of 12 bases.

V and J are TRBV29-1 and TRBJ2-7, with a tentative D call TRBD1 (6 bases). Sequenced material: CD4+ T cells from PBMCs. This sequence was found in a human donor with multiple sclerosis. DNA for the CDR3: TGCAGCGTTGAATTTTCCAGGGGTTCCTACGAGCAGTACTTC. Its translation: CSVEFSRGSYEQYF.